This T cell receptor (beta chain) is from a study of molecular identifiers for immune sequencing clone quantification. RNA fractions of 10%, 30% or 50% and roughly 18,000 to 1,000,000 sorted cells were the source of naive CD8 libraries. For this clonotype: It may be a read error: a sequence one base away is much more abundant.

TCRdb used MiXCR to reprocess the PCR reads, holding one entry per CDR3 protein. There are about 97,000 distinct CDR3 sequences in the sample; roughly a quarter occur only once, and 0.85% to 1% lies in the top ten. This clonotype was sampled from a human donor in good health. Some libraries in this study had Jurkat cell RNA spiked in. The sequenced sample was naive CD8+ T cells from blood, with Jurkat cell RNA spiked in. Noted subset: FACS-sorted CD8+CD4-CCR7+CD45RA+ naive T cells.

In DNA, the CDR3 is TGTGCCGGCAGCGCTCTAGCTCGGGAGCAGTTCTTC. This encodes CAGSALAREQFF. The genes are TRBV5-6 and TRBJ2-1, with a possible D match to TRBD2 (5 bases). CDR1 is SGHDT, CDR2 YYEEEE, per germline. The CDR3 spans 12 residues.